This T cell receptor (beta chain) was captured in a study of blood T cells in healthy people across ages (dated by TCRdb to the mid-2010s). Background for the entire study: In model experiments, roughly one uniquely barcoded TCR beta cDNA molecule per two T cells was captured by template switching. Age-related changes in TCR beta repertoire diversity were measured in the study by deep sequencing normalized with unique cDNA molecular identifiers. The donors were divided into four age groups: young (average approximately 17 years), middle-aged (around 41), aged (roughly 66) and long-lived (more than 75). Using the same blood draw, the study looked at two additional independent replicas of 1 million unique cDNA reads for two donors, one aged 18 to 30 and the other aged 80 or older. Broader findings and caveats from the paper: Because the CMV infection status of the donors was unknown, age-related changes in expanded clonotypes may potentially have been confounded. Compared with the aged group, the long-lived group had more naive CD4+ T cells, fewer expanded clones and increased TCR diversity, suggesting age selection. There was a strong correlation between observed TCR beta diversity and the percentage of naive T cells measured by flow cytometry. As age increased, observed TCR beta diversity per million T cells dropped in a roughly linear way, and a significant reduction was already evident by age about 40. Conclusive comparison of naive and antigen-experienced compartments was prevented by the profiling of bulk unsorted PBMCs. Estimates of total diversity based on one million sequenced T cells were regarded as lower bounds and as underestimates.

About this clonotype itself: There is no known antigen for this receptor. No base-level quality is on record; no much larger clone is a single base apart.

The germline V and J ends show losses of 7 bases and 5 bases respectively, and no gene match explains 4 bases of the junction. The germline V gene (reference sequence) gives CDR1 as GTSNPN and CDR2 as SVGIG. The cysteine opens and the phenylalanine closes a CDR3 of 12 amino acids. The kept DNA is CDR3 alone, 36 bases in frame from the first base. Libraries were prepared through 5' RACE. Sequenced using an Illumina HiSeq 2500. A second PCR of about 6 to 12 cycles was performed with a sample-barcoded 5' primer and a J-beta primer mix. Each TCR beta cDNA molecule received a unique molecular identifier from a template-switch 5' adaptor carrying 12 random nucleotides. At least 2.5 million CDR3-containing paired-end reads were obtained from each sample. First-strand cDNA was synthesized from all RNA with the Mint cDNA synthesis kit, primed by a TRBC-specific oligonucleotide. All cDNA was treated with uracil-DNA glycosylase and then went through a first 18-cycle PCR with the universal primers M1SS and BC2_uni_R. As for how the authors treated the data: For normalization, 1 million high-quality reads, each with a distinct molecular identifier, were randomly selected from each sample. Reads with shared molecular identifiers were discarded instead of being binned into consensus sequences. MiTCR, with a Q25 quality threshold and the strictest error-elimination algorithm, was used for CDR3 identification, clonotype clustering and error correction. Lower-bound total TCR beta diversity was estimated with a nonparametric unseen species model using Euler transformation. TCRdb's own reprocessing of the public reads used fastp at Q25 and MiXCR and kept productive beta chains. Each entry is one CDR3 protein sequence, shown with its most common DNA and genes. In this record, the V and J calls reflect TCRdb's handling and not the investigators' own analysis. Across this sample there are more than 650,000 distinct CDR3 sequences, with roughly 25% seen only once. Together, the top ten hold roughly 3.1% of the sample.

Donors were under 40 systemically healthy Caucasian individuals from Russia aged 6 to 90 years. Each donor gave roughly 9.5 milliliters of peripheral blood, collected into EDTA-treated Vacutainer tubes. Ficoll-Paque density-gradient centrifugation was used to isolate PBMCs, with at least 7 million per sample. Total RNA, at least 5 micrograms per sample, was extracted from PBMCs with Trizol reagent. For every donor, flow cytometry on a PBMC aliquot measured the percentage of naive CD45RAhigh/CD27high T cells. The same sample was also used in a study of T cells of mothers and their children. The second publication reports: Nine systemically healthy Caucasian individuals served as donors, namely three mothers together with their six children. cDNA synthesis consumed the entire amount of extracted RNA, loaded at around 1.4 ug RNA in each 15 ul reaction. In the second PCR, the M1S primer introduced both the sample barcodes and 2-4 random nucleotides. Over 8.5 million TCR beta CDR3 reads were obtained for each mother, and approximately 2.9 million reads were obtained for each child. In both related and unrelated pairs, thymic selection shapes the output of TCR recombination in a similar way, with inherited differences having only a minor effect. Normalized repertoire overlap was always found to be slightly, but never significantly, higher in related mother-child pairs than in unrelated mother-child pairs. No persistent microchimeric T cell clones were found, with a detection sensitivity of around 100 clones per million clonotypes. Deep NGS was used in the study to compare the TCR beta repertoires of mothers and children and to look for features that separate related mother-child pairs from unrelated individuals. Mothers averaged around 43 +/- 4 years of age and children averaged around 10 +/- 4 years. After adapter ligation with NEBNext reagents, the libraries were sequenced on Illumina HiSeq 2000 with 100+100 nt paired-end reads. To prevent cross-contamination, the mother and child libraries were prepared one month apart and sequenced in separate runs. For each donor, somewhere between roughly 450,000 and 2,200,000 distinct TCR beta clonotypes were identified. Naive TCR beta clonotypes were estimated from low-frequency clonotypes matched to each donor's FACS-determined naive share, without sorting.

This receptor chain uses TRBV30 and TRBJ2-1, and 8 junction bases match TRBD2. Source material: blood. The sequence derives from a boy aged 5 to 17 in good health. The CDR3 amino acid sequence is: CASSGGHNEQFF. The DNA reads TGTGCCTCCTCGGGGGGGCACAATGAGCAGTTCTTC.